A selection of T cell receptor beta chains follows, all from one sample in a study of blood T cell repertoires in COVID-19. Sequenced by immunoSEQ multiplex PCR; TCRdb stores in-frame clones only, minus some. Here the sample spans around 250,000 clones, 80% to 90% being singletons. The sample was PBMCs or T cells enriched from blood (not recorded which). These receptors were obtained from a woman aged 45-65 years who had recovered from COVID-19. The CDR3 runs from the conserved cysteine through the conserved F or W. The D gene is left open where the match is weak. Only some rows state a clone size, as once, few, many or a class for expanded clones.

DNA: TGCAGCGTTGAAGATATTGGCTCCAATGAGCAGTTCTTC; CDR3: CSVEDIGSNEQFF; V: TRBV29-1; D: -; size: -; J: TRBJ2-1
DNA: TGTGCCACCAGTCCCAGGCGGGCCACAGATACGCAGTATTTT; CDR3: CATSPRRATDTQYF; V: TRBV24-1; D: -; size: -; J: TRBJ2-3
DNA: TGCGCCAGCAGCATCCGGGGTAGCGGGAGTCTGTCCTACGAGCAGTACTTC; CDR3: CASSIRGSGSLSYEQYF; V: TRBV5-1; D: TRBD2; size: -; J: TRBJ2-7
DNA: TGTGCCACCAGCATGAGAGGGAACACTGAAGCTTTCTTT; CDR3: CATSMRGNTEAFF; V: TRBV15; D: -; size: -; J: TRBJ1-1
DNA: TGCGCCAGCAGCGAGAAGAACTATGGCTACACCTTC; CDR3: CASSEKNYGYTF; V: TRBV4-1; D: -; size: -; J: TRBJ1-2
DNA: TGCGCCAGCAGGGGACTAGCGGGTTCCAATGAGCAGTTCTTC; CDR3: CASRGLAGSNEQFF; V: TRBV5-1; D: TRBD2; size: -; J: TRBJ2-1
DNA: TGCGCCAGCAGCCAAGCTTTGCGGAACACCATATATTTT; CDR3: CASSQALRNTIYF; V: TRBV4-1; D: -; size: -; J: TRBJ1-3
DNA: TGTGCCAGTAGTATTGGAGGGTTCGGTATTGGCTACACCTTC; CDR3: CASSIGGFGIGYTF; V: TRBV19; D: -; size: -; J: TRBJ1-2
DNA: TGCGCCAGCAGCTTGGGGACAGGGCAGAATTCACCCCTCCACTTT; CDR3: CASSLGTGQNSPLHF; V: TRBV5-1; D: TRBD1; size: few; J: TRBJ1-6
DNA: TGTGCCAGCAGCTTAGCGTTCAGCGAGAACACCGGGGAGCTGTTTTTT; CDR3: CASSLAFSENTGELFF; V: TRBV7-9; D: -; size: -; J: TRBJ2-2
DNA: TGTGCCAGCAGTGAATGGGGAGGCAATGAGCAGTTCTTC; CDR3: CASSEWGGNEQFF; V: TRBV2; D: -; size: -; J: TRBJ2-1
DNA: TGTGCCAGCAGAGATAGACAGGGGGCGCGGAACACTGAAGCTTTCTTT; CDR3: CASRDRQGARNTEAFF; V: TRBV2; D: TRBD1; size: -; J: TRBJ1-1
DNA: TGCGCCAGCAGCTTGTCACAGGGGAATGAGCAGTTCTTC; CDR3: CASSLSQGNEQFF; V: TRBV5-1; D: TRBD1; size: -; J: TRBJ2-1
DNA: TGTGCCAGCGGACAGGTCACTCCTAACTATGGCTACACCTTC; CDR3: CASGQVTPNYGYTF; V: TRBV27; D: TRBD1; size: -; J: TRBJ1-2
DNA: TGTGCCAGCAGTTACTCTCTCCGCTACACCTTC; CDR3: CASSYSLRYTF; V: TRBV6-2/TRBV6-3; D: -; size: -; J: TRBJ1-2
DNA: TGTGCCAGCAGTTCCCTTTACTTAAACCCTAGCACAGATACGCAGTATTTT; CDR3: CASSSLYLNPSTDTQYF; V: TRBV28; D: -; size: -; J: TRBJ2-3
DNA: TGTGCCAGCAGCCTTATTAGCAATCAGCCCCAGCATTTT; CDR3: CASSLISNQPQHF; V: TRBV28; D: -; size: -; J: TRBJ1-5
DNA: TGTGCCACCAGTGATCCTACAGTCAACGAGCAGTACTTC; CDR3: CATSDPTVNEQYF; V: TRBV24-1; D: -; size: -; J: TRBJ2-7
DNA: TGTGCCAGCAGTGTTATCGGGGAAACTGAAGCTTTCTTT; CDR3: CASSVIGETEAFF; V: TRBV28; D: -; size: once; J: TRBJ1-1
DNA: TGTGCCAGCAGTCATGGACTAGCGGGGCAAGAGACCCAGTACTTC; CDR3: CASSHGLAGQETQYF; V: TRBV2; D: TRBD2; size: few; J: TRBJ2-5
DNA: TGTGCCAGCAGTCCGGACCACTCTAGGGTCCGGACAGCTATGAGTTTCGGCTACACCTTC; CDR3: CASSPDHSRVRTAMSFGYTF; V: TRBV28; D: -; size: -; J: TRBJ1-2
DNA: TGTGCCAGCAGCTTAGGTTACGCTAACACAGATACGCAGTATTTT; CDR3: CASSLGYANTDTQYF; V: TRBV11-2; D: -; size: -; J: TRBJ2-3
DNA: TGTGCCATCAGTGAGGGCCTGGACAGGACGGGAAACTACACCTTC; CDR3: CAISEGLDRTGNYTF; V: TRBV10-3; D: TRBD1; size: -; J: TRBJ1-2
DNA: TGTGCCAGCAGCCCGGACAGGGCTGACTATGGCTACACCTTC; CDR3: CASSPDRADYGYTF; V: TRBV7-3; D: TRBD1; size: few; J: TRBJ1-2
DNA: TGTGCCAGCAGCCCAATCCGGGACAGGGGCGAAAACACCATATATTTT; CDR3: CASSPIRDRGENTIYF; V: TRBV28; D: TRBD1; size: -; J: TRBJ1-3
DNA: TGTGCCAGCAGTTCCCGTCCGGACTCCTCCTACGAGCAGTACTTC; CDR3: CASSSRPDSSYEQYF; V: TRBV7-6; D: -; size: -; J: TRBJ2-7
DNA: TGTGCCAGCAACACAGGGGGCGGTCAGCCCCAGCATTTT; CDR3: CASNTGGGQPQHF; V: TRBV28; D: TRBD1; size: -; J: TRBJ1-5
DNA: TGTGCTAGCAGCTTACACGCGGGAGGGCCCAACGAGCAGTACTTC; CDR3: CASSLHAGGPNEQYF; V: TRBV7-7; D: TRBD2; size: -; J: TRBJ2-7
DNA: TGTGCCAGCAGCCAAGAGTGGGGGGAGGGCCTGGATGAGCAGTTCTTC; CDR3: CASSQEWGEGLDEQFF; V: TRBV3-1/TRBV3-2; D: TRBD2; size: -; J: TRBJ2-1
DNA: TGTGCCAGCAGCCCCTCCAGGCCCCACGGGGAGCTGTTTTTT; CDR3: CASSPSRPHGELFF; V: TRBV5-5; D: -; size: -; J: TRBJ2-2
DNA: TGTGCCAGCAGCCAGGTACCGGGACAGGTGCGTAGCGAGCAGTACTTC; CDR3: CASSQVPGQVRSEQYF; V: TRBV14; D: TRBD1; size: -; J: TRBJ2-7
DNA: TGTGCCAGCAGCCGCGACACGAACTATGGCTACACCTTC; CDR3: CASSRDTNYGYTF; V: TRBV12-3/TRBV12-4; D: -; size: -; J: TRBJ1-2
DNA: TGTGCCAGCAGCTTAACTGGGGCCAGTTCCTACAATGAGCAGTTCTTC; CDR3: CASSLTGASSYNEQFF; V: TRBV7-9; D: -; size: -; J: TRBJ2-1
DNA: TGTGCCAGCAGTCCAGGGGGGTCGGGCTATGGCTACACCTTC; CDR3: CASSPGGSGYGYTF; V: TRBV6-5; D: TRBD1; size: -; J: TRBJ1-2
DNA: TGCGCCAGCAGCCAAGCCGACAGGGGATATGGCTACACCTTC; CDR3: CASSQADRGYGYTF; V: TRBV4-1; D: TRBD1; size: -; J: TRBJ1-2
DNA: TGTGCCAGTAGTCCAGTAGGACATACCGGGGAGCTGTTTTTT; CDR3: CASSPVGHTGELFF; V: TRBV19; D: -; size: -; J: TRBJ2-2
DNA: TGCGCCAGCAGTCACCCGGACAGGGAGAGTACCATGAACACTGAAGCTTTCTTT; CDR3: CASSHPDRESTMNTEAFF; V: TRBV23-1; D: TRBD1; size: -; J: TRBJ1-1
DNA: TGTGCCAGCTCACCACCGGGACAGATGAGGGAGACCCAGTACTTC; CDR3: CASSPPGQMRETQYF; V: TRBV18; D: TRBD1; size: few; J: TRBJ2-5
DNA: TGTGCCAGCAGCCAATTACAGAACAATGAGCAGTTCTTC; CDR3: CASSQLQNNEQFF; V: TRBV3-1/TRBV3-2; D: -; size: -; J: TRBJ2-1
DNA: TGTGCCAGCAGTTTATCGGCGGGGGCGATTATGACAGATACGCAGTATTTT; CDR3: CASSLSAGAIMTDTQYF; V: TRBV27; D: -; size: -; J: TRBJ2-3
DNA: TGTGCCAGCAGTTTATTTTCATCCGGGGGGCAGGGGGCTCCGATGGCGGAGACCCAGTACTTC; CDR3: CASSLFSSGGQGAPMAETQYF; V: TRBV27; D: -; size: -; J: TRBJ2-5
DNA: TGTGCCAGCAGCTTGGGGGTCAGGGGCACTGAAGCTTTCTTT; CDR3: CASSLGVRGTEAFF; V: TRBV5-8; D: -; size: -; J: TRBJ1-1
DNA: TGTGCCAGCAGTTTGGGCGGGAGAAAATCCGAGCAGTTCTTC; CDR3: CASSLGGRKSEQFF; V: TRBV28; D: TRBD2; size: -; J: TRBJ2-1
DNA: TGTGCCAGCAGCCCTACCATTGGAGCCGAGCAGTACTTC; CDR3: CASSPTIGAEQYF; V: TRBV11-3; D: -; size: once; J: TRBJ2-7
DNA: TGTGCCAGCGCTAGACTAGCGGGAGGTGGTGAGCAGTTCTTC; CDR3: CASARLAGGGEQFF; V: TRBV2; D: TRBD2; size: few; J: TRBJ2-1
DNA: TGTGCCAGCAGCCGCCCCGGGACAGTTATCTACGAGCAGTACTTC; CDR3: CASSRPGTVIYEQYF; V: TRBV28; D: TRBD1; size: -; J: TRBJ2-7
DNA: TGCGCCAGCAGCTTGTTACGAGACAGGGGTCACGAGCAGTACTTC; CDR3: CASSLLRDRGHEQYF; V: TRBV5-1; D: TRBD1; size: -; J: TRBJ2-7
DNA: TGTGCCAGCAGAGCGGGCATAGCCTACGAGCAGTACTTC; CDR3: CASRAGIAYEQYF; V: TRBV25-1; D: -; size: -; J: TRBJ2-7
DNA: TGTGCCAGTAGGGTAGCGGGGTCAGATACGCAGTATTTT; CDR3: CASRVAGSDTQYF; V: TRBV19; D: TRBD2; size: once; J: TRBJ2-3
DNA: TGTGCCAACCCACTTACAGGGGGAGGCTACACCTTC; CDR3: CANPLTGGGYTF; V: TRBV6-5; D: TRBD1; size: few; J: TRBJ1-2
DNA: TGCGCCAGCAGCGCCGGACTAGCGGGGGGCACAGATACGCAGTATTTT; CDR3: CASSAGLAGGTDTQYF; V: TRBV5-1; D: TRBD2; size: -; J: TRBJ2-3
DNA: TGTGCCAGCAGTGACCTGTTCAACTCGGATGAAAAACTGTTTTTT; CDR3: CASSDLFNSDEKLFF; V: TRBV6-1; D: -; size: -; J: TRBJ1-4
DNA: TGTGCCAGCAGCCGACTCGGGGACAGGGTCCCAGATACGCAGTATTTT; CDR3: CASSRLGDRVPDTQYF; V: TRBV7-9; D: TRBD1; size: -; J: TRBJ2-3